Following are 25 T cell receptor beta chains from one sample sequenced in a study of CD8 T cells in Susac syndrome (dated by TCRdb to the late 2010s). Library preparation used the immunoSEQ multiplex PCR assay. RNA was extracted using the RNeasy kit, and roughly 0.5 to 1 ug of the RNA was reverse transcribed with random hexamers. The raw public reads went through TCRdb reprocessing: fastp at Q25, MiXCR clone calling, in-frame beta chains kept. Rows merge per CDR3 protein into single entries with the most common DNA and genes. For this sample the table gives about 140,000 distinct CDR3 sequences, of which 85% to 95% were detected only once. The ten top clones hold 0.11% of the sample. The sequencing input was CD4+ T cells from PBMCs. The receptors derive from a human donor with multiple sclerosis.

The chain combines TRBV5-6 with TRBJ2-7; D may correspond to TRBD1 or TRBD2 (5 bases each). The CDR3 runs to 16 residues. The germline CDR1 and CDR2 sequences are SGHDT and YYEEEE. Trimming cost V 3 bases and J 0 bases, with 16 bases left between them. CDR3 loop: CASSWSGTPVSYEQYF. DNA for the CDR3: TGTGCCAGCAGCTGGTCCGGGACGCCCGTCTCCTACGAGCAGTACTTC.

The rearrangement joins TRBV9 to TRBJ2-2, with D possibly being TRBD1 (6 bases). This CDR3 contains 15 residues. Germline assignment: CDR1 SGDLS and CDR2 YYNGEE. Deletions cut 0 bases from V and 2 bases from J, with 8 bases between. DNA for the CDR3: TGTGCCAGCAGCGTAGGGACAGTCAACACCGGGGAGCTGTTTTTT. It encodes CASSVGTVNTGELFF.

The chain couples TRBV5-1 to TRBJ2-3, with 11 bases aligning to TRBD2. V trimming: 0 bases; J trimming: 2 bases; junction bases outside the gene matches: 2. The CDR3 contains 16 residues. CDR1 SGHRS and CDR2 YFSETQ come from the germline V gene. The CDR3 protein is CASSLELAGDTDTQYF. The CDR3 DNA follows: TGCGCCAGCAGCTTGGAACTAGCGGGGGACACAGATACGCAGTATTTT.

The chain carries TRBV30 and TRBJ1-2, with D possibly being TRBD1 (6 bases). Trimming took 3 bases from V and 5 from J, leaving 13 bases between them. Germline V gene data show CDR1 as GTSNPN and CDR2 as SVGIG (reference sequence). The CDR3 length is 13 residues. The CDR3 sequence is CAWRVLQGYGYTF. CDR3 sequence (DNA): TGTGCCTGGAGGGTCCTCCAGGGGTATGGCTACACCTTC.

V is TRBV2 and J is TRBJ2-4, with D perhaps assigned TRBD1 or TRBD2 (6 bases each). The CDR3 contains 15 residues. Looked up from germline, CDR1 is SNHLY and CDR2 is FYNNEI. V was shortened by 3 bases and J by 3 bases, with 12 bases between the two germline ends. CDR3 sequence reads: CASSDARGGKNIQYF. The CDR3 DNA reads TGTGCCAGCAGTGACGCCAGGGGAGGCAAAAACATTCAGTACTTC.

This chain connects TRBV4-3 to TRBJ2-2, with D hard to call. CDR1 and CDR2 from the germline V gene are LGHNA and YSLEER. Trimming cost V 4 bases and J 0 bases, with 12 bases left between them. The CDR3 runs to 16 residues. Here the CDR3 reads CASSPGPSTNTGELFF. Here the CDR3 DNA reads TGCGCCAGCAGCCCAGGACCGTCTACGAACACCGGGGAGCTGTTTTTT.

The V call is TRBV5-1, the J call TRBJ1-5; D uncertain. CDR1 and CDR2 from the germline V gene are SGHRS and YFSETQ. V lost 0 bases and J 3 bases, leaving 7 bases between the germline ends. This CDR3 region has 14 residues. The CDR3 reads CASSLGDYNQPQHF. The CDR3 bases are TGCGCCAGCAGCTTGGGGGATTACAATCAGCCCCAGCATTTT.

In DNA form, the CDR3 reads TGCAGCGTTGAAGATTTCGCGGGAGCATTAGATACGCAGTATTTT. It specifies CSVEDFAGALDTQYF. This chain uses TRBV29-1 with TRBJ2-3; 7 bases align to TRBD2. Germline CDR1 and CDR2: SQVTM and ANQGSEA. The trim removed 0 bases at V and 5 bases at J, leaving 8 bases unmatched. CDR3 size: 15 residues.

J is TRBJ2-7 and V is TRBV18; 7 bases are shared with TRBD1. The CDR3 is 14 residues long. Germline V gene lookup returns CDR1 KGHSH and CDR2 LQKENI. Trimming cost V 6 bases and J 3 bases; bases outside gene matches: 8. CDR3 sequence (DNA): TGTGCCAGCTCGTGGGACAGACACAACTACGAGCAGTACTTC. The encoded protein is CASSWDRHNYEQYF. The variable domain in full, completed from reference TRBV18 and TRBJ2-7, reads NAGVMQNPRHLVRRRGQEARLRCSPMKGHSHVYWYRQLPEEGLKFMVYLQKENIIDESGMPKERFSAEFPKEGPSILRIQQVVRGDSAAYFCASSWDRHNYEQYFGPGTRLTVT.

The CDR3: CASSLSGAGQFIKAQYF. The CDR3 nucleotides are TGTGCCAGCAGTTTATCAGGGGCGGGACAATTCATTAAGGCCCAGTACTTC. This chain uses TRBV27 with TRBJ2-5; perhaps D is TRBD1 or TRBD2 (6 bases each). The CDR3 loop spans 17 amino acids. The V end lost 0 bases, the J end lost 9 bases, and 23 bases lay between the germline ends. Germline V gene sequence: CDR1 MNHEY, CDR2 SMNVEV (reference sequence).

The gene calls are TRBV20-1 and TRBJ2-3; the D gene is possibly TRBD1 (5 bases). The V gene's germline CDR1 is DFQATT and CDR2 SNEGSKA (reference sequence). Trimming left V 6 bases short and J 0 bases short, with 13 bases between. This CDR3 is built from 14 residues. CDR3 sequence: CSAATVTSTDTQYF. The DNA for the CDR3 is TGCAGTGCCGCGACAGTCACTAGCACAGATACGCAGTATTTT.

As DNA, the CDR3 is TGCGCCAGCAGCCAGTTCTTCACAGATACGCAGTATTTT. Protein sequence: CASSQFFTDTQYF. This rearrangement joins TRBV4-3 to TRBJ2-3; D gene uncertain. The CDR3 is made up of 13 amino acids. Trimming took off 3 bases at V and 2 bases at J, with 6 bases between the two ends. The germline gives CDR1 LGHNA, CDR2 YSLEER.

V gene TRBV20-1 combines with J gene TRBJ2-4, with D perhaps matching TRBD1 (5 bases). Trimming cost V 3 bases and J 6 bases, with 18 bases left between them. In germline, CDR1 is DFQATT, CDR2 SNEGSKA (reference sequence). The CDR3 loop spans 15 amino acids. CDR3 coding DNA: TGCAGTGCTAGTTCGACAGTGGGGCTTGGAAACATTCAGTACTTC. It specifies CSASSTVGLGNIQYF.

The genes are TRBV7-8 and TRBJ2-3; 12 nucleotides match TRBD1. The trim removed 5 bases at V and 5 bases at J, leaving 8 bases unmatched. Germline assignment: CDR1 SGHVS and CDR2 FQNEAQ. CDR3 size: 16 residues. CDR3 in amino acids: CASSLRDRGQGDTQYF. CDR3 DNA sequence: TGTGCCAGCAGCCTCCGGGACAGGGGGCAAGGAGATACGCAGTATTTT.

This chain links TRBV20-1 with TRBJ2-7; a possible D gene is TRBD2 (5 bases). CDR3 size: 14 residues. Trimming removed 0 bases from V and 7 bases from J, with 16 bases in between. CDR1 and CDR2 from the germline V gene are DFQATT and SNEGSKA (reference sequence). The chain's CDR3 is CSARDRVTGKEQYF. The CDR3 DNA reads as TGCAGTGCTAGAGATCGTGTAACGGGGAAAGAGCAGTACTTC.

The CDR3: CASSPGQGSNQPQHF. The DNA of the CDR3 is TGTGCCAGCAGTCCGGGACAGGGGAGCAATCAGCCCCAGCATTTT. This rearrangement joins TRBV27 to TRBJ1-5; the match to TRBD1 covers 10 bases. V lost 5 bases to trimming and J lost 1 base; unmatched junction nucleotides: 2. This CDR3 spans 15 amino acids. The germline V gene encodes CDR1 MNHEY and CDR2 SMNVEV (reference sequence).

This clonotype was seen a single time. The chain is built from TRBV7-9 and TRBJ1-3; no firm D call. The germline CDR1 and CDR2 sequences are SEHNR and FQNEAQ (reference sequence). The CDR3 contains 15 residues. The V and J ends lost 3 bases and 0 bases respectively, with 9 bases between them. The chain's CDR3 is CASSFKADSGNTIYF. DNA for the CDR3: TGTGCCAGCAGCTTTAAGGCAGACTCTGGAAACACCATATATTTT. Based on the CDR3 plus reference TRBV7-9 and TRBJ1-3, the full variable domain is DTGVSQNPRHKITKRGQNVTFRCDPISEHNRLYWYRQTLGQGPEFLTYFQNEAQLEKSRLLSDRFSAERPKGSFSTLEIQRTEQGDSAMYLCASSFKADSGNTIYFGEGSWLTVV.

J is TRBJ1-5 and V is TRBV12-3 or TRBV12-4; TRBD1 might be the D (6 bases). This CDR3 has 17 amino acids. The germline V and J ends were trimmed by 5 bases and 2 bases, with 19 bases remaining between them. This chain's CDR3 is CASSIMTGAPGNQPQHF. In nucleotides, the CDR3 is TGTGCCAGCAGTATAATGACGGGGGCGCCGGGCAATCAGCCCCAGCATTTT.

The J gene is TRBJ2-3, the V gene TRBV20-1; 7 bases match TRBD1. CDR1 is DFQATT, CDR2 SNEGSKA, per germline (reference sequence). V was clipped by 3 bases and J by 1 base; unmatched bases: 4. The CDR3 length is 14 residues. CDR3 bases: TGCAGTGCTAGTCACAGGGGCGGCACAGATACGCAGTATTTT. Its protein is CSASHRGGTDTQYF.

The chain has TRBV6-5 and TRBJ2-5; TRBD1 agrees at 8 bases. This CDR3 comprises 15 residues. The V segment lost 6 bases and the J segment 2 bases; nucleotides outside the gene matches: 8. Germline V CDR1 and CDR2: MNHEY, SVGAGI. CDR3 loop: CASRQIGQGQETQYF. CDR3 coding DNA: TGTGCCAGCAGACAAATTGGACAGGGTCAAGAGACCCAGTACTTC.

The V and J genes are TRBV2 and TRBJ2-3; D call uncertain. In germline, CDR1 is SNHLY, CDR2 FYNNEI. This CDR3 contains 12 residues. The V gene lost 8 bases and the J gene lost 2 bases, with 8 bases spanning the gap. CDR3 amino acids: CASGIYTDTQYF. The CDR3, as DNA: TGTGCCAGCGGGATATACACAGATACGCAGTATTTT.

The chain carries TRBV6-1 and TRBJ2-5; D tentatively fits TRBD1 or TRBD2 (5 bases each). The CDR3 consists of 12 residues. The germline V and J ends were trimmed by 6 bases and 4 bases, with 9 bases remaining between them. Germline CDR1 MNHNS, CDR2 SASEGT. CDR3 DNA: TGTGCCAGCAGCCCGGGGCCAGAGACCCAGTACTTC. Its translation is CASSPGPETQYF.

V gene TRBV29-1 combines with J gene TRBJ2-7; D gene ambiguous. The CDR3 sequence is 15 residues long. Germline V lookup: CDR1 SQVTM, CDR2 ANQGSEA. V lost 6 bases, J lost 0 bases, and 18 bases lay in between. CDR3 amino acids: CSVGTARSPSYEQYF. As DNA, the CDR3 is TGCAGCGTGGGTACTGCCAGGTCCCCCTCCTACGAGCAGTACTTC.

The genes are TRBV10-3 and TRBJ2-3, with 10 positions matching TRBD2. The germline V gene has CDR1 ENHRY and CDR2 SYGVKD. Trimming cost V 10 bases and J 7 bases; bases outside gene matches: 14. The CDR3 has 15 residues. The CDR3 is CATTALAGVRNTQYF. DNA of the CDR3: TGTGCCACCACGGCCCTAGCGGGGGTTCGCAATACGCAGTATTTT.

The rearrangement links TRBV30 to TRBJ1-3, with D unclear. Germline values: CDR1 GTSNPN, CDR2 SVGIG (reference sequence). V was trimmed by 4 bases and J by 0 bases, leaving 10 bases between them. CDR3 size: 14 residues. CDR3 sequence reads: CAWTVLSSGNTIYF. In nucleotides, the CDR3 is TGTGCCTGGACGGTGTTAAGCTCTGGAAACACCATATATTTT.